Each of the 32 T cell receptor beta chains below was sequenced from the same sample in a study of blood T cell repertoires in COVID-19. Clones were read by immunoSEQ multiplex PCR, and TCRdb kept only the in-frame ones, dropping some. This table holds tens of thousands of clones, 79% found once. The sequenced sample was peripheral blood. The receptors derive from a human donor in a cohort sampled during active COVID-19.

The genes are TRBV5-4 and TRBJ2-3; D gene uncertain. Germline V gives CDR1 SGHNT, CDR2 YYREEE (reference sequence). V was pared by 0 bases and J by 4 bases, with 9 bases between. The CDR3 has 14 amino acids. CDR3 residues: CASSLGARPDTQYF. For the CDR3, the DNA is TGTGCCAGCAGCTTGGGCGCGCGGCCAGATACGCAGTATTTT. The full variable domain, with the rest looked up from reference TRBV5-4 and TRBJ2-3, is ETGVTQSPTHLIKTRGQQVTLRCSSQSGHNTVSWYQQALGQGPQFIFQYYREEENGRGNFPPRFSGLQFPNYSSELNVNALELDDSALYLCASSLGARPDTQYFGPGTRLTVL.

This chain connects TRBV4-1 to TRBJ1-1; D may be TRBD1 (6 bases). The CDR3 sequence is 15 residues long. The ends were cut back, 0 bases at V and 0 bases at J, with 8 bases in the middle. CDR1 and CDR2 (germline): MGHRA, YSYEKL. The CDR3 reads CASSQEAGVNTEAFF. CDR3 nucleotide sequence: TGCGCCAGCAGCCAAGAAGCAGGGGTGAACACTGAAGCTTTCTTT.

The rearrangement joins TRBV27 to TRBJ2-7; TRBD2 matches 12 bases. The ends lost 4 bases at V and 0 bases at J; junction bases unmatched: 13. CDR3 length: 19 residues. Germline values: CDR1 MNHEY, CDR2 SMNVEV (reference sequence). CDR3 DNA sequence: TGTGCCAGCAGTTCCCCTAGCGGGAGGGGGAAAGGGAGCTCCTACGAGCAGTACTTC. It is translated as CASSSPSGRGKGSSYEQYF.

J is TRBJ2-5 and V is TRBV14; D may be TRBD1 (5 bases). Germline loops: CDR1 SGHDN, CDR2 FVKESK. The CDR3 has 14 residues. Trimming left V 5 bases short and J 2 bases short, with 12 bases between. The CDR3 spells CASSFDSLQETQYF. The CDR3 region has the DNA TGTGCCAGCAGCTTCGACAGTCTTCAAGAGACCCAGTACTTC.

The rearrangement links TRBV13 to TRBJ1-2, with D possibly being TRBD1 (6 bases). The V end was cut by 5 bases, the J end by 8 bases, with 18 bases between. The germline gives CDR1 PRHDT, CDR2 FYEKMQ (reference sequence). The CDR3 runs 14 residues. Written as DNA, the CDR3 is TGTGCCAGCAGCCTAAGAACAGGGATCAGGGGCTACACCTTC. Translating gives CASSLRTGIRGYTF.

The chain combines TRBV7-2 with TRBJ2-1; 12 bases fit TRBD2. CDR1 SGHTA and CDR2 FQGNSA come from the germline V gene. There are 16 residues in the CDR3. J gave up 0 bases and V 6 bases, and 3 bases lay outside the gene matches. CDR3 nucleotide sequence: TGTGCCAGCAGTTCTAGCGGGGGGGCCTCCTACAATGAGCAGTTCTTC. This encodes CASSSSGGASYNEQFF.

The chain carries TRBV6-5 and TRBJ1-2, with 10 positions matching TRBD1. In germline, CDR1 is MNHEY, CDR2 SVGAGI. The ends lost 5 bases at V and 4 bases at J; junction bases unmatched: 4. CDR3 length: 14 residues. CDR3 sequence: CASSPGQGFYGYTF. The CDR3 bases are TGTGCCAGCAGTCCGGGACAGGGGTTCTATGGCTACACCTTC.

The rearrangement joins TRBV24-1 to TRBJ2-3; D is ambiguous. The CDR3 is made up of 13 amino acids. V dropped 5 bases and J dropped 1 base, with 6 bases sitting between them. Looked up from germline, CDR1 is KGHDR and CDR2 is SFDVKD. The chain's CDR3 is CATSGPGTDTQYF. The DNA for the CDR3 is TGTGCCACCAGTGGGCCAGGCACAGATACGCAGTATTTT.

The chain is built from TRBV7-9 and TRBJ2-7, with 10 bases identical to TRBD1. The CDR3 runs 15 residues. The junction had 11 bases not matched to a gene; V was cut back by 5 bases and J by 7 bases. Germline lookup yields CDR1 SEHNR and CDR2 FQNEAQ (reference sequence). The CDR3 is CASSGRDRGAREQYF. The CDR3 nucleotides are TGTGCCAGCAGCGGCCGGGACAGGGGCGCTCGGGAGCAGTACTTC.

Written as DNA, the CDR3 is TGTGCCAGCAGTTACTCGAGCGGGCCTCCCTACGAGCAGTACTTC. This codes for CASSYSSGPPYEQYF. This rearrangement joins TRBV6-5 to TRBJ2-7; weak D call: TRBD2 (6 bases). Germline V gene sequence: CDR1 MNHEY, CDR2 SVGAGI. This CDR3 has 15 residues. Trimming removed 0 bases at V and 2 bases at J, with 11 bases between.

The chain has TRBV18 and TRBJ1-6; D may be TRBD1 (5 bases). The CDR3 is 14 amino acids. Trimming took 4 bases from V and 8 from J, leaving 12 bases between them. CDR1 and CDR2 (germline): KGHSH, LQKENI. This chain's CDR3 is CASSLGQGDSPLHF. The CDR3 DNA reads TGTGCCAGCTCACTAGGGCAGGGTGATTCACCCCTCCACTTT.

The J gene is TRBJ2-7, the V gene TRBV2; perhaps TRBD2 as D (6 bases). The CDR3 runs to 14 residues. Germline assignment: CDR1 SNHLY and CDR2 FYNNEI. V was clipped by 5 bases and J by 3 bases, with 14 bases between them. The CDR3 coding sequence is TGTGCCAGCAGTCGGGAGAGACCTTACTACGAGCAGTACTTC. Protein sequence: CASSRERPYYEQYF.

This clone came up once. The V gene is TRBV5-4, the J gene TRBJ1-2; 8 bases fit TRBD1. The CDR3 has 14 amino acids. In germline, CDR1 is SGHNT, CDR2 YYREEE (reference sequence). Unmatched junction bases numbered 8, after V lost 4 bases and J lost 6 bases. As DNA, the CDR3 is TGTGCCAGCAGCCCCCAGGGGGCGCGGGATGGCTACACCTTC. Amino acid sequence: CASSPQGARDGYTF.

The chain is built from TRBV10-3 and TRBJ1-5, with TRBD1 identical over 7 bases. There are 13 residues in the CDR3. Germline lookup yields CDR1 ENHRY and CDR2 SYGVKD. After removal of 5 bases from V and 5 bases from J, the junction contained 3 bases not matched to a gene. CDR3 coding DNA: TGTGCCATCAGTACAGGGGAAGATCAGCCCCAGCATTTT. Encoded protein: CAISTGEDQPQHF.

This sequence joins TRBV7-6 and TRBJ1-1; TRBD1 matches 9 bases. The CDR3 spans 15 residues. Germline values: CDR1 SGHVS, CDR2 FNYEAQ. Losses at the gene ends were 3 bases for V and 4 bases for J; bases not matched to a gene: 6. The CDR3: CASSFGQGIGTEAFF. The DNA for the CDR3 is TGTGCCAGCAGCTTCGGACAGGGGATCGGCACTGAAGCTTTCTTT.

V gene TRBV29-1 combines with J gene TRBJ2-7; the match to TRBD1 covers 8 bases. V was pared by 4 bases and J by 0 bases, with 5 bases of the junction left unmatched. Germline V gene sequence: CDR1 SQVTM, CDR2 ANQGSEA. The CDR3 consists of 14 residues. CDR3 DNA: TGCAGCGTTGCGGGACAGGAGAGCTCCTACGAGCAGTACTTC. This gives the protein CSVAGQESSYEQYF.

V and J are TRBV11-1 and TRBJ2-1, with 8 bases identical to TRBD2. CDR3 length: 15 residues. Germline values: CDR1 SGHAT, CDR2 FQDESV (reference sequence). Germline trimming cut 3 bases from V and 5 bases from J; bases unmatched to any gene: 6. CDR3 coding DNA: TGTGCCAGCAGCTTGAGGCGACTAGCGAACAATGAGCAGTTCTTC. Translated, it gives CASSLRRLANNEQFF.

The genes are TRBV7-9 and TRBJ2-3; 7 bases are shared with TRBD1. CDR3 size: 13 residues. Trimming took 6 bases from V and 3 from J; bases not matched to a gene: 3. Per the germline V gene, CDR1 is SEHNR and CDR2 is FQNEAQ (reference sequence). CDR3 region: CASSLTGTDTQYF. The DNA for the CDR3 is TGTGCCAGCAGTCTGACAGGGACAGATACGCAGTATTTT.

This clone was seen a handful of times. V and J are TRBV18 and TRBJ2-7, with D maybe TRBD1 (5 bases). The V end was cut by 2 bases, the J end by 2 bases, with 7 bases between. Germline V gene lookup returns CDR1 KGHSH and CDR2 LQKENI. The CDR3 contains 13 residues. The CDR3 region has the DNA TGTGCCAGCTCACCAAGACAGCCCTACGAGCAGTACTTC. It encodes CASSPRQPYEQYF.

This clone showed up many times. The rearrangement uses TRBV10-1 and TRBJ1-1, with 7 bases lining up with TRBD1. Losses at the gene ends were 5 bases for V and 4 bases for J; bases not matched to a gene: 10. CDR3 length: 15 amino acids. The germline gives CDR1 WNHNN, CDR2 SYGVQD (reference sequence). CDR3 DNA sequence: TGCGCCAGCAGTTGGATTGGGGCAGGGGGCACTGAAGCTTTCTTT. Its translation: CASSWIGAGGTEAFF.

The V call is TRBV27, the J call TRBJ1-4; D unclear. V gave up 3 bases and J gave up 8 bases, with 13 bases separating them. The CDR3 totals 14 residues. From germline, CDR1 is MNHEY and CDR2 SMNVEV (reference sequence). This CDR3 reads CASSFGGLHEKLFF. The CDR3 bases are TGTGCCAGCAGTTTCGGAGGGTTACACGAAAAACTGTTTTTT.

CDR3 nucleotide sequence: TGTGCCAGCAGTTACTCCGGGACAGGGGGTGAGACCCAGTACTTC. Translating gives CASSYSGTGGETQYF. This rearrangement joins TRBV6-6 to TRBJ2-5; 11 bases are a match to TRBD1. The junction had 2 bases not matched to a gene; V was cut back by 0 bases and J by 5 bases. This CDR3 is 15 amino acids long. CDR1 MNHNY and CDR2 SVGAGI come from the germline V gene (reference sequence).

The rearrangement uses TRBV6-1 and TRBJ1-1; 9 positions match TRBD1. After removal of 2 bases from V and 6 bases from J, the junction contained 4 bases not matched to a gene. This CDR3 contains 14 residues. Germline CDR1 MNHNS, CDR2 SASEGT. CDR3 loop: CASSEPGQGPEAFF. In DNA form, the CDR3 reads TGTGCCAGCAGTGAACCGGGACAGGGACCTGAAGCTTTCTTT.

The chain recombines TRBV6-5 with TRBJ1-1; perhaps TRBD1 as D (5 bases). Trimming stripped 6 bases from V and 1 base from J, with 12 bases between. This CDR3 is built from 14 residues. CDR1 and CDR2 (germline): MNHEY, SVGAGI. CDR3 coding DNA: TGTGCCAGCAGCGTCATGGGGGGGAACACTGAAGCTTTCTTT. It encodes CASSVMGGNTEAFF.

The sample holds one count of this clone. The chain recombines TRBV6-5 with TRBJ1-6, with unresolved D. The CDR3 is 12 residues long. The germline V and J ends were trimmed by 4 bases and 7 bases, with 5 bases remaining between them. Germline CDR1 MNHEY, CDR2 SVGAGI. As DNA, the CDR3 is TGTGCCAGCAGTTCAGTAAATTCACCCCTCCACTTT. It encodes CASSSVNSPLHF.

This sequence joins TRBV27 and TRBJ1-6; 9 bases line up with TRBD1. The CDR3 covers 13 residues. Germline CDR1 MNHEY, CDR2 SMNVEV (reference sequence). Losses at the gene ends were 10 bases for V and 7 bases for J; bases not matched to a gene: 5. This CDR3 is CATAGQGNSPLHF. CDR3 DNA: TGTGCCACCGCGGGACAGGGAAATTCACCCCTCCACTTT.

This clone was detected only a few times. V and J are TRBV2 and TRBJ2-7; possible D gene TRBD1, 5 bases. V was clipped by 6 bases and J by 5 bases, with 23 bases between them. This CDR3 is 16 amino acids long. Germline V CDR1 and CDR2: SNHLY, FYNNEI. The CDR3 reads CASRGQGGPSRHEQYF. The CDR3 bases are TGTGCCAGCAGGGGGCAGGGTGGCCCAAGCAGACACGAGCAGTACTTC.

The rearrangement joins TRBV6-5 to TRBJ2-7; 8 positions match TRBD1. Germline CDR1 is MNHEY and CDR2 is SVGAGI. V gave up 5 bases and J gave up 6 bases; unmatched junction bases: 9. The CDR3 runs to 14 residues. CDR3 in DNA: TGTGCCAGCAGTCCTAGGACAGGGTTGGGCGAGCAGTACTTC. Translation gives CASSPRTGLGEQYF.

J is TRBJ2-1 and V is TRBV7-8; 8 bases are a match to TRBD2. Germline V gives CDR1 SGHVS, CDR2 FQNEAQ. Trimming took 1 base from V and 2 from J; bases not matched to a gene: 7. The CDR3 consists of 17 residues. The CDR3 coding sequence is TGTGCCAGCAGCTTAGGAGCTAGCGGGCACACCTACAATGAGCAGTTCTTC. The encoded protein is CASSLGASGHTYNEQFF.

The genes are TRBV7-9 and TRBJ2-3; 8 nucleotides agree with TRBD1. Germline V gene data show CDR1 as SEHNR and CDR2 as FQNEAQ (reference sequence). This CDR3 spans 11 amino acids. The ends lost 1 base at V and 14 bases at J; junction bases unmatched: 2. CDR3 coding DNA: TGTGCCAGCAGCTTAGGACAGGGGCTGTATTTT. This gives the protein CASSLGQGLYF.

The rearrangement joins TRBV5-1 to TRBJ2-7; D is perhaps TRBD1 or TRBD2 (6 bases each). The V end was cut by 4 bases, the J end by 4 bases, with 15 bases between. Germline-derived CDR1 and CDR2 are SGHRS and YFSETQ. The CDR3 is made up of 14 amino acids. CDR3 nucleotide sequence: TGCGCCAGCAGCCTGGGGGGCCGTCTGTACGAGCAGTACTTC. It translates to CASSLGGRLYEQYF.

The V and J genes are TRBV20-1 and TRBJ2-1; D may be TRBD1 (6 bases). Germline CDR1 DFQATT, CDR2 SNEGSKA (reference sequence). The V end lost 3 bases, the J end lost 7 bases, and 19 bases lay between the germline ends. The CDR3 spans 15 residues. CDR3 loop: CSASNLGARTNEQFF. CDR3 nucleotides: TGCAGTGCTAGTAACCTGGGGGCGAGGACGAATGAGCAGTTCTTC.